Listed below are T cell receptor beta chains from one sample, sequenced in a study of T cell repertoires in cytomegalovirus infection. TCRdb itself ran the reads through MiXCR, one entry per CDR3 protein. The sample includes around 740,000 distinct CDR3 sequences, less than 40% of them seen just once. The sample was PBMCs. Every receptor here comes from a human donor in good health (CMV status not recorded). Some clones in this sample may be carry-over from other donors' samples. The CDR3 runs from the conserved cysteine through the conserved F or W. Fields, in order: clone size, V gene, D gene, J gene, CDR3 DNA, CDR3 protein. D genes are given only for firm matches. Some rows mark clone size as missing; the rest say once, few, many or name a class of expanded clone.

abundance: few; v_gene: TRBV2; d_gene: TRBD1; j_gene: TRBJ2-7; CDR3nt: TGTGCCAGCAGGGTCGGGGACAGATCCTACGAGCAGTACTTC; CDR3aa: CASRVGDRSYEQYF
abundance: .; v_gene: TRBV12-3/TRBV12-4; d_gene: TRBD2; j_gene: TRBJ2-3; CDR3nt: TGTGCCAGCAGTTTAGCCCGGGGGGGCCGCGGGGATACGCAGTATTTT; CDR3aa: CASSLARGGRGDTQYF
abundance: few; v_gene: TRBV29-1; d_gene: TRBD2; j_gene: TRBJ2-3; CDR3nt: TGCAGCGTCAGGACTAGCGGGAGTGAGACAGATACGCAGTATTTT; CDR3aa: CSVRTSGSETDTQYF
abundance: many; v_gene: TRBV7-2; d_gene: .; j_gene: TRBJ2-7; CDR3nt: TGTGCCAGCAGCTTAGCGGGAACGAGCTCCTACGAGCAGTACTTC; CDR3aa: CASSLAGTSSYEQYF
abundance: few; v_gene: TRBV19; d_gene: .; j_gene: TRBJ1-2; CDR3nt: TGTGCCAGTAGTTGGTCTGTTAACTATGGCTACACCTTC; CDR3aa: CASSWSVNYGYTF
abundance: many; v_gene: TRBV7-6; d_gene: TRBD2; j_gene: TRBJ2-7; CDR3nt: TGTGCCAGCAGCTTAGGCCGGGCTAGCGGACCCTACGAGCAGTACTTC; CDR3aa: CASSLGRASGPYEQYF
abundance: many; v_gene: TRBV7-2; d_gene: TRBD1; j_gene: TRBJ1-1; CDR3nt: TGTGCCAGCAGCCCACTCAGGACCCATACGGGACAGGGCGCTTCTGAAGCTTTCTTT; CDR3aa: CASSPLRTHTGQGASEAFF
abundance: few; v_gene: TRBV25-1; d_gene: .; j_gene: TRBJ2-5; CDR3nt: TGTGCCAGCAGCCGGCAAAGTCGAGGGGGGGAAGAGACCCAGTACTTC; CDR3aa: CASSRQSRGGEETQYF
abundance: .; v_gene: TRBV18; d_gene: .; j_gene: TRBJ1-1; CDR3nt: TGTGCCAGCTCACCACTCCACAAGGGGGAAGCTTTCTTT; CDR3aa: CASSPLHKGEAFF
abundance: few; v_gene: TRBV7-8; d_gene: TRBD1; j_gene: TRBJ2-5; CDR3nt: TGTGCCAGCACCACGGACAGGGCAGGGGGTCCCCAGTACTTC; CDR3aa: CASTTDRAGGPQYF
abundance: .; v_gene: TRBV7-2; d_gene: .; j_gene: TRBJ2-7; CDR3nt: TGTGCCAGCAGCTTGTCCAGGGAGCAGTACTTC; CDR3aa: CASSLSREQYF
abundance: .; v_gene: TRBV7-6; d_gene: .; j_gene: TRBJ1-4; CDR3nt: TGTGCCAGCAGCTTGGCGAGCCCCACTAATGAAAAACTGTTTTTT; CDR3aa: CASSLASPTNEKLFF
abundance: .; v_gene: TRBV12-3/TRBV12-4; d_gene: TRBD1; j_gene: TRBJ2-7; CDR3nt: TGTGCCAGCAGTTCTTTGACAGGGTATCACGAGCAGTACTTC; CDR3aa: CASSSLTGYHEQYF
abundance: .; v_gene: TRBV7-9; d_gene: TRBD2; j_gene: TRBJ2-4; CDR3nt: TGTGCCATCAGCTCGCCTTGGGAGCGGGAGAAGGACATTCAGTACTTC; CDR3aa: CAISSPWEREKDIQYF
abundance: many; v_gene: TRBV7-2; d_gene: TRBD2; j_gene: TRBJ2-3; CDR3nt: TGTGCCAGCAGCTTACTTCCCGGGGGGGCAAGGTATTTT; CDR3aa: CASSLLPGGARYF
abundance: .; v_gene: TRBV12-3/TRBV12-4; d_gene: .; j_gene: TRBJ1-1; CDR3nt: TGTGCCAGCAGATACCTACTGGGGAACACTGAAGCTTTCTTT; CDR3aa: CASRYLLGNTEAFF
abundance: few; v_gene: TRBV28; d_gene: TRBD1; j_gene: TRBJ1-5; CDR3nt: TGTGCCGTAAAACAGGGGCTGGGTCAGCCCCAGCATTTT; CDR3aa: CAVKQGLGQPQHF
abundance: many; v_gene: TRBV7-8; d_gene: TRBD1; j_gene: TRBJ1-1; CDR3nt: TGTGCCAGCAGCTTCAGACAGGGGCCAGGGACTGAAGCTTTCTTT; CDR3aa: CASSFRQGPGTEAFF
abundance: many; v_gene: TRBV6-1; d_gene: TRBD2; j_gene: TRBJ2-3; CDR3nt: TGTGCCAGCAGATCGGGACTAGCGGGAGTATTTGATACGCAGTATTTT; CDR3aa: CASRSGLAGVFDTQYF
abundance: many; v_gene: TRBV7-2; d_gene: .; j_gene: TRBJ1-1; CDR3nt: TGTGCCAGCAGCTTAGATGTAGTTATGAACACTGAAGCTTTCTTT; CDR3aa: CASSLDVVMNTEAFF
abundance: .; v_gene: TRBV28; d_gene: TRBD1; j_gene: TRBJ1-1; CDR3nt: TGTGCCAGCAGTTCCCCGATCACAGGGGGAGCTTTCTTT; CDR3aa: CASSSPITGGAFF
abundance: .; v_gene: TRBV28; d_gene: TRBD2; j_gene: TRBJ2-1; CDR3nt: TGTGCCAGCAGTTCCATTAGCGGGCTGGGCAATGAGCAGTTCTTC; CDR3aa: CASSSISGLGNEQFF
abundance: few; v_gene: TRBV6-1; d_gene: TRBD1; j_gene: TRBJ1-4; CDR3nt: TGTGCCAGCAGCACGGACAGGGTTGATGAAAAACTGTTTTTT; CDR3aa: CASSTDRVDEKLFF
abundance: .; v_gene: TRBV7-9; d_gene: TRBD1; j_gene: TRBJ1-5; CDR3nt: TGTGCCAGCAGCTCAGACAGGGGTAGGAGCAATCAGCCCCAGCATTTT; CDR3aa: CASSSDRGRSNQPQHF
abundance: .; v_gene: TRBV18; d_gene: .; j_gene: TRBJ1-5; CDR3nt: TGTGCCAGCTCCCTAGGGGTAAAGTCTCAGCCCCCGCATTTT; CDR3aa: CASSLGVKSQPPHF
abundance: .; v_gene: TRBV5-4; d_gene: .; j_gene: TRBJ2-7; CDR3nt: TGTGCCAGCAGCTCGTCGGGTTCCCACTACGAGCAGTACTTC; CDR3aa: CASSSSGSHYEQYF
abundance: .; v_gene: TRBV6-1; d_gene: TRBD1; j_gene: TRBJ2-6; CDR3nt: TGTGCCAGCAGGCCCGGACAGGGTTTCTCTGGGGCCAACGTCCTGACTTTC; CDR3aa: CASRPGQGFSGANVLTF
abundance: few; v_gene: TRBV5-1; d_gene: TRBD1; j_gene: TRBJ1-5; CDR3nt: TGCGCCAGCAGCCAGGGACAGCCCGGTCAGCCCCAGCATTTT; CDR3aa: CASSQGQPGQPQHF
abundance: .; v_gene: TRBV24-1; d_gene: TRBD2; j_gene: TRBJ2-5; CDR3nt: TGTGCCACCAGTGATTGGCCCCCAGCGGGACTCCAAGAGACCCAGTACTTC; CDR3aa: CATSDWPPAGLQETQYF
abundance: .; v_gene: TRBV7-4; d_gene: TRBD1; j_gene: TRBJ2-2; CDR3nt: TGTGCCAGCAGCCCCGGGACAGGGGAGGCCACCGGGGAGCTGTTTTTT; CDR3aa: CASSPGTGEATGELFF
abundance: few; v_gene: TRBV12-3/TRBV12-4; d_gene: TRBD1; j_gene: TRBJ1-4; CDR3nt: TGTGCCAGCAGGTCCGGGACAGGTCTGTTGGATGAAAAACTGTTTTTT; CDR3aa: CASRSGTGLLDEKLFF
abundance: few; v_gene: TRBV9; d_gene: .; j_gene: TRBJ2-7; CDR3nt: TGTGCCAGCAGCGCCGGGGGAGACTCCAGCGAGCAGTACTTC; CDR3aa: CASSAGGDSSEQYF
abundance: .; v_gene: TRBV20-1; d_gene: .; j_gene: TRBJ2-7; CDR3nt: TGCAGTGCTAGATCGTTCGCCTACGAGCAGTACTTC; CDR3aa: CSARSFAYEQYF